Presented here are 25 T cell receptor beta chains from one specimen sequenced in a study of immune heterogeneity within non-small cell lung tumors. Multiplex PCR employing 32 V and 13 J primers generated amplicons of the TCR beta CDR3. TCRdb called the multiplex PCR reads again in MiXCR, with one record for every CDR3 protein. The sample consists of more than 9,500 distinct CDR3 sequences, less than 25% of them appearing once. Genomic DNA extracted from bulk tumor tissue served as template. A total of around 600 ng was used per sample. Several far-apart biopsies were taken per primary tumor during surgery. Curative operations were performed on patients who had untreated, newly diagnosed non-small cell lung cancer. Specimen: lung tumor tissue. Source of these receptors: a man aged 55 to 70 with non-small cell lung cancer.

Concerning this clonotype: With a much larger clone just one base away, this may be a read error. The V call is TRBV20-1, the J call TRBJ2-7; TRBD2 matches 9 bases. Germline CDR1 reads DFQATT; CDR2 reads SNEGSKA (reference sequence). The CDR3 is 13 amino acids. The J segment lost 3 bases and the V segment lost 1 base, leaving 1 base of the junction unmatched. The CDR3 nucleotides read TGCAGTGCTAGAGGAGCGGGAGGCTACGAGCAGTACTTC. This gives the protein CSARGAGGYEQYF.

This clonotype was counted only a few times. One end of the junction varies from germline; a read error may be responsible. The gene calls are TRBV7-8 and TRBJ1-5; no clear D. Germline loops: CDR1 SGHVS, CDR2 FQNEAQ. CDR3 length: 15 amino acids. CDR3 loop: CASSYREDLNQSQHF. The CDR3 nucleotides are TGTGCCAGCAGTTACCGGGAGGACCTCAATCAGTCCCAGCATTTT.

This clonotype ranks as medium-sized (0.01 to 0.1%). The rearrangement links TRBV19 to TRBJ2-7; the D is unclear. This CDR3 spans 14 amino acids. Germline CDR1 LNHDA, CDR2 SQIVND (reference sequence). The germline V and J ends were trimmed by 1 base and 7 bases, with 14 bases remaining between them. The CDR3 protein is CASSIGVTGEEQYF. CDR3 sequence (DNA): TGTGCCAGTAGTATAGGAGTCACGGGTGAGGAGCAGTACTTC.

A few counts support this clonotype. The chain carries TRBV10-2 and TRBJ2-1; D is ambiguous. There are 13 residues in the CDR3. Trimming stripped 2 bases from V and 4 bases from J, with 6 bases between. The germline CDR1 and CDR2 sequences are WSHSY and SAAADI. CDR3 DNA sequence: TGCGCCAGCAGTGAGACCACATACAATGAGCAGTTCTTC. Its translation is CASSETTYNEQFF.

V usage is TRBV5-4 and J usage is TRBJ2-2; perhaps TRBD2 as D (5 bases). V shed 0 bases and J shed 6 bases, with 12 bases lying between them. From germline, CDR1 is SGHNT and CDR2 YYREEE (reference sequence). The CDR3 extends over 15 amino acids. The CDR3 reads CASSLGAAPSGELFF. In DNA form, the CDR3 reads TGTGCCAGCAGCTTGGGAGCGGCCCCGTCCGGGGAGCTGTTTTTT.

This clonotype is labeled medium-sized. J is TRBJ2-4 and V is TRBV20-1, with D possibly matching TRBD2 (5 bases). Germline CDR1 and CDR2: DFQATT and SNEGSKA (reference sequence). The CDR3 loop spans 12 amino acids. Trimming shortened V by 3 bases and J by 7 bases, and 10 bases separated the two germline ends. CDR3 coding DNA: TGCAGTGCTAGCGGGATCTGGAACATTCAGTACTTC. It specifies CSASGIWNIQYF.

This clonotype was counted between two and nine times. The CDR3 sequence: CASSPPGQVYGYTF. CDR3 coding DNA: TGTGCCAGCAGCCCACCGGGACAGGTCTATGGCTACACCTTC. V usage is TRBV14 and J usage is TRBJ1-2; 8 bases line up with TRBD1. The germline V gene has CDR1 SGHDN and CDR2 FVKESK. The CDR3 is made up of 14 amino acids. V trimming: 4 bases; J trimming: 4 bases; junction bases outside the gene matches: 5.

The chain is built from TRBV20-1 and TRBJ1-2, with TRBD1 matching over 9 bases. The junction had 5 bases not matched to a gene; V was cut back by 6 bases and J by 6 bases. Germline CDR1 DFQATT, CDR2 SNEGSKA (reference sequence). The CDR3 extends over 12 amino acids. The CDR3 is CSATGTGNGYTF. Here the CDR3 DNA reads TGCAGTGCAACCGGGACAGGGAATGGCTACACCTTC.

V and J are TRBV6-1 and TRBJ2-2, with D possibly being TRBD1 or TRBD2 (5 bases each). V dropped 8 bases and J dropped 4 bases, with 20 bases sitting between them. Germline lookup yields CDR1 MNHNS and CDR2 SASEGT. The length of the CDR3 is 16 residues. CDR3 region: CASDRLGPRSTGELFF. CDR3 nucleotides: TGTGCCAGCGACCGCTTGGGACCACGGTCCACCGGGGAGCTGTTTTTT.

This clonotype is classed as medium-sized (0.01 to 0.1%). The J gene is TRBJ2-3, the V gene TRBV20-1; weak D call: TRBD2 (6 bases). The V end lost 6 bases, the J end lost 0 bases, and 13 bases lay between the germline ends. The CDR3 length is 14 residues. The germline CDR1 and CDR2 sequences are DFQATT and SNEGSKA (reference sequence). As DNA, the CDR3 is TGCAGTGCCAGCCCGGGACTTAGCACAGATACGCAGTATTTT. Translating gives CSASPGLSTDTQYF.

This clonotype is judged medium-sized. The chain recombines TRBV6-4 with TRBJ2-7; 10 bases fit TRBD2. CDR1 and CDR2 (germline): MRHNA, SNTAGT. Unmatched junction bases numbered 5, after V lost 4 bases and J lost 5 bases. This CDR3 contains 14 residues. The CDR3 coding sequence is TGTGCCAGCAGTGTGGCTAGCGGGAGCGACGAGCAGTACTTC. This sequence encodes CASSVASGSDEQYF.

This chain uses TRBV3-1 with TRBJ2-7, with D possibly being TRBD2 (5 bases). The V end was cut by 1 base, the J end by 4 bases, with 11 bases between. The CDR3 is made up of 14 amino acids. The germline CDR1 and CDR2 sequences are LGHDT and YNNKEL (reference sequence). The CDR3 spells CASSQGGGSYEQYF. CDR3 DNA sequence: TGTGCCAGCAGCCAAGGAGGAGGCAGTTACGAGCAGTACTTC.

Remarks on this clonotype: A much larger clone sits a single nucleotide away, making a read error possible. This sequence joins TRBV3-1 and TRBJ2-7, with D maybe TRBD1 (5 bases). The CDR3 sequence is 16 residues long. Germline CDR1 LGHDT, CDR2 YNNKEL (reference sequence). The V end was cut by 8 bases, the J end by 7 bases, with 27 bases between. CDR3 protein: CASGRDLPGSQGEQYF. CDR3 DNA sequence: TGTGCCAGCGGCCGAGACCTTCCCGGATCGCAGGGAGAGCAGTACTTC.

This clonotype is labeled as medium-sized (0.01 to 0.1%). V gene TRBV12-5 combines with J gene TRBJ2-7; 9 bases are a match to TRBD2. CDR1 and CDR2 (germline): LGHNT, FRNRAP. V dropped 2 bases and J dropped 4; count of bases not matched to a gene: 12. This CDR3 is 17 amino acids long. DNA of the CDR3: TGTGCTAGTGGTTTGCCCTCCCGAATAGCGGGAGTATACGAGCAGTACTTC. It yields the protein CASGLPSRIAGVYEQYF.

Turning to this clonotype: One end of the junction does not line up with germline, which may come from a read error. The rearrangement links TRBV5-5 to TRBJ1-1, with 7 bases lining up with TRBD1. This CDR3 has 15 residues. The germline V gene encodes CDR1 SGHKS and CDR2 YYEKEE (reference sequence). CDR3 in amino acids: CASRGGRGRDTEASF. For the CDR3, the DNA is TGTGCCAGCAGGGGAGGAAGGGGGCGAGATACTGAAGCTTCCTTT.

This clonotype has only a few counts. V gene TRBV13 combines with J gene TRBJ2-6; 15 bases agree with TRBD2. V gave up 5 bases and J gave up 0 bases; unmatched junction bases: 11. The CDR3 loop spans 21 amino acids. The germline V gene encodes CDR1 PRHDT and CDR2 FYEKMQ (reference sequence). The CDR3, as DNA: TGTGCCAGCAGCGATCTGGGACTAGCGGGAGGTTCCAGCTCTGGGGCCAACGTCCTGACTTTC. It codes for CASSDLGLAGGSSSGANVLTF.

This clonotype was seen only a few times. The rearrangement joins TRBV29-1 to TRBJ2-7; D might be TRBD1 (6 bases). The germline CDR1 and CDR2 sequences are SQVTM and ANQGSEA. V shed 6 bases and J shed 7 bases, with 13 bases lying between them. This CDR3 is 11 amino acids long. CDR3 DNA: TGCAGCGTGTCAGGGGTCCGGGAGCAGTACTTC. Translated, it gives CSVSGVREQYF.

This clonotype was detected only a few times. The chain joins TRBV6-1 to TRBJ2-5; no reliable D call. The V end was cut by 1 base, the J end by 1 base, with 19 bases between. The CDR3 is 18 residues long. Germline V lookup: CDR1 MNHNS, CDR2 SASEGT. The CDR3 DNA follows: TGTGCCAGCAGTGAAGGAAGTATCTATGGACCTTTCCAAGAGACCCAGTACTTC. This gives the protein CASSEGSIYGPFQETQYF.

This clonotype is medium-sized (0.01 to 0.1%). V gene TRBV12-3 or TRBV12-4 combines with J gene TRBJ2-7; no clear D gene. V shed 5 bases and J shed 2 bases, with 13 bases lying between them. CDR3 length: 14 residues. This CDR3 is CASSPLIPPYEQYF. As DNA, the CDR3 is TGTGCCAGCAGTCCCCTGATCCCTCCCTACGAGCAGTACTTC.

At least ten counts were recorded for this clonotype. The chain has TRBV6-4 and TRBJ2-2, with 7 bases fitting TRBD2. This CDR3 is 13 amino acids long. J lost 6 bases, V lost 7 bases, and 5 bases had no gene match. The germline V gene has CDR1 MRHNA and CDR2 SNTAGT. CDR3 sequence: CASKGGFAGELFF. The CDR3 DNA sequence: TGTGCCAGCAAGGGAGGGTTCGCCGGGGAGCTGTTTTTT.

As for this clonotype: Because it lacks the conserved phenylalanine or tryptophan at the end, this CDR3 is likely a read error. This chain uses TRBV7-9 with TRBJ2-7, with a possible D match to TRBD1 (5 bases). Germline CDR1 is SEHNR and CDR2 is FQNEAQ (reference sequence). This CDR3 spans 17 amino acids. The V and J ends lost 4 bases and 5 bases respectively, with 24 bases between them. This chain's CDR3 is CASSSVRQSTFLNEQYL. DNA for the CDR3: TGTGCCAGCAGCTCAGTTAGACAGTCAACTTTTCTAAACGAGCAGTACTTA.

The gene calls are TRBV5-1 and TRBJ2-5, with 9 bases lining up with TRBD1. V trimming: 2 bases; J trimming: 5 bases; junction bases outside the gene matches: 7. The CDR3 is 15 residues long. Germline CDR1 is SGHRS and CDR2 is YFSETQ. CDR3 region: CASSFGDRDGETQYF. The CDR3 DNA reads as TGCGCCAGCAGCTTCGGGGACAGGGATGGCGAGACCCAGTACTTC. Full variable domain (missing parts from reference TRBV5-1 and TRBJ2-5): KAGVTQTPRYLIKTRGQQVTLSCSPISGHRSVSWYQQTPGQGLQFLFEYFSETQRNKGNFPGRFSGRQFSNSRSEMNVSTLELGDSALYLCASSFGDRDGETQYFGPGTRLLVL.

This clonotype was seen more than once but under ten times. V usage is TRBV28 and J usage is TRBJ2-7; a possible D gene is TRBD2 (5 bases). V lost 3 bases, J lost 6 bases, and 12 bases lay in between. The length of the CDR3 is 13 residues. Per germline, CDR1 MDHEN and CDR2 SYDVKM. This chain's CDR3 is CASSFPLRGEQYF. The CDR3, as DNA: TGTGCCAGCAGTTTCCCCCTCCGGGGCGAGCAGTACTTC.

This clonotype was seen only a few times. The genes are TRBV6-1 and TRBJ2-3; D is perhaps TRBD2 (5 bases). In germline, CDR1 is MNHNS, CDR2 SASEGT. Deletions cut 5 bases from V and 5 bases from J, with 11 bases between. The CDR3 loop spans 13 amino acids. CDR3 sequence reads: CASSKLRGDTQYF. CDR3 DNA sequence: TGTGCCAGCAGTAAACTACGGGGAGATACGCAGTATTTT.

On this clonotype: The junction does not match germline at one end; this may be a read error. This chain uses TRBV5-1 with TRBJ1-5; D call uncertain. This CDR3 comprises 11 residues. Per germline, CDR1 SGHRS and CDR2 YFSETQ. CDR3 nucleotide sequence: TGCGGCAGCAGCCCCTGGGAGCCCCAGCATTTT. Translated: CGSSPWEPQHF.